This TCR beta chain was sequenced in a study of blood T cell repertoires in COVID-19. Study context: Specimens from acute and convalescent COVID-19 originated in the United States, Italy and Spain.

The V gene lost 4 bases and the J gene lost 5 bases, with 14 bases spanning the gap. CDR1 and CDR2 from the germline V gene are LGHDT and YNNKEL (reference sequence). There are 14 residues in the CDR3. How the authors handled the data: Cell counts per sample came from amplifying reference gene primers. Assay: immunoSEQ multiplex PCR; the TCRdb copy retains only in-frame clones and omits some. Clone size and the V and J calls come from that table; the DNA yielded D and trimming. The sample yields 90,000 to 130,000 clones, approximately 83% seen once. The V call is TRBV3-1 (or the pseudogene TRBV3-2), the J call TRBJ2-5; D is undetermined. Sequenced material: peripheral blood. The source is an older woman with acute or convalescent COVID-19. CDR3 amino acids: CASSPNWQAETQYF. DNA for the CDR3: TGTGCCAGCAGCCCCAACTGGCAAGCGGAGACCCAGTACTTC.